What follows is one T cell receptor (beta chain) and its context. The sample belongs to a study of blood T cell repertoires in COVID-19. Overall study context: Spain, Italy and the United States supplied samples that represented acute and convalescent COVID-19. The cDNA or gDNA used as material had been derived from T cells, B-cell-depleted T cells, or PBMCs.

Repertoires were generated with immunoSEQ multiplex PCR, while TCRdb's copy carries only in-frame clones and drops some. The table shows around 250,000 clones, with approximately 82% occurring only once. Trimming shortened V by 2 bases and J by 5 bases, and 19 bases separated the two germline ends. The CDR3 sequence is 16 residues long. Germline V gives CDR1 SGHRS, CDR2 YFSETQ. The receptor was derived from a man aged 35 to 55 who had recovered from COVID-19. This chain joins TRBV5-1 and TRBJ2-5; the D is unclear. Material: PBMCs or T cells enriched from blood (not recorded which). The chain's CDR3 is CASSFRISVGQETQYF. The CDR3 bases are TGCGCCAGCAGCTTCAGGATCTCAGTGGGCCAGGAGACCCAGTACTTC.